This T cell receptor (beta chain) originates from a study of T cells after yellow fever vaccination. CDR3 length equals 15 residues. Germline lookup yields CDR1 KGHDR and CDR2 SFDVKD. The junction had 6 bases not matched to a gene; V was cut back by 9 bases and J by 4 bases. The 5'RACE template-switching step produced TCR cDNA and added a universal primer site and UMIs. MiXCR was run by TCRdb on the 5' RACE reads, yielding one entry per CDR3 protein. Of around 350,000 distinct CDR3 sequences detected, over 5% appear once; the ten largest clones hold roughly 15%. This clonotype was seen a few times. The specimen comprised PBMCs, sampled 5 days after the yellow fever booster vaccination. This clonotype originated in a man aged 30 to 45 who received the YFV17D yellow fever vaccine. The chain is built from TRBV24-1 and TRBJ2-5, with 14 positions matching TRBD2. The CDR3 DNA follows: TGTGCCACCCTTAGGGGGACTAGCGGGAGAGAGACCCAGTACTTC. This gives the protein CATLRGTSGRETQYF.